This T cell receptor beta chain stems from a study of T cells in pancreatic ductal adenocarcinoma. Trimming removed 7 bases at V and 0 bases at J, with 10 bases between. The germline V gene encodes CDR1 LNHDA and CDR2 SQIVND (reference sequence). The CDR3 totals 14 residues. This clone was observed once. The antigen is undetermined. The selected patients with pancreatic ductal adenocarcinoma had surgery but no neoadjuvant therapy. Broader study findings: Tumors hold more CD45RO+ effector T cells, which may bias toward lower diversity. No significant tumor-blood clonality difference; means were about 0.12 and 0.073. The resected cohort was biased toward the minority with early-stage disease. Unique clonotypes were roughly 7.2-fold more numerous in blood than in tumor.

Sequenced by immunoSEQ multiplex PCR; TCRdb stores in-frame clones only, minus some. The data show tens of thousands of clones, approximately 90% seen once. This sequence joins TRBV19 and TRBJ1-3; D is possibly TRBD1 (5 bases). The clonotype was recovered from a human donor with pancreatic ductal adenocarcinoma. What was sequenced was PBMCs. CDR3 nucleotides: TGTGCCAGTATGCGACAGATCTCTGGAAACACCATATATTTT. Its translation is CASMRQISGNTIYF.